This T cell receptor beta chain was sequenced in a study of STAT5B mutations in CD4+ large granular lymphocyte leukemia. Study-wide findings and caveats: CD4-sorted patient repertoires seemed more clonal than healthy CD4+ repertoires. Compared with healthy controls (2/35), patient top clones favored TRBV06 (8/27). No patients shared main leukemic clonotypes, though about 26% appeared at low frequency elsewhere.

On this clone itself: Its antigen is as yet unknown.

Control samples were healthy donors' buffy coats. V was pared by 5 bases and J by 3 bases, with 4 bases between. CDR3 length: 11 amino acids. Germline CDR1 LNHDA, CDR2 SQIVND (reference sequence). Assay used: immunoSEQ multiplex PCR; TCRdb lists only in-frame clones, some missing. Of 25,000 to 35,000 clones in the sample, 74% were seen once. The sample taken for sequencing was CD4+ T cells from blood buffy coats. The receptor comes from a human donor in good health. The chain is built from TRBV19 and TRBJ2-5, with no clear D. The CDR3 sequence is CASSLEETQYF. The CDR3 nucleotides read TGTGCCAGTAGTCTCGAAGAGACCCAGTACTTC.